The T cell receptor (beta chain) under discussion was sequenced for a study of T-cell memory formation after mild COVID-19. Findings of the study overall: Second-wave clones with a day 37 peak had unconfirmed SARS-CoV-2 specificity.

TCRdb reprocessed the 5' RACE reads via MiXCR and lists one record per CDR3 protein. The top ten hold about 42% of the sample, which has 110,000 or so distinct CDR3 sequences, 20% to 25% seen once. There are many counts of this clonotype. Its antigen is as yet unknown. The CDR3 length is 15 residues. Trimming removed 2 bases from V and 3 bases from J, with 14 bases in between. Germline V CDR1 and CDR2: ENHRY, SYGVKD. The sequence was collected from a man between 18 and 35 years old who had mild COVID-19 (a few samples of this study predate the infection). Cell type and time point are not known. This chain links TRBV10-3 with TRBJ2-7, with TRBD2 as a possible D gene (6 bases). Sequenced material: PBMCs or a T cell subset sorted from them (not recorded which). Here the CDR3 DNA reads TGTGCCATCAGTGAGCCGGGACTGACCGACTACGAGCAGTACTTC. Translating it yields CAISEPGLTDYEQYF.